This T cell receptor (beta chain) was recorded in a study of cytomegalovirus exposure and HLA in healthy donors. Notes on this clone: What it recognizes is unknown.

Regarding the study as a whole: Reported performance of the classifier showed diagnosis of cytomegalovirus status with high specificity and sensitivity.

Germline V gene data show CDR1 as SGDLS and CDR2 as YYNGEE. Losses at the gene ends were 2 bases for V and 0 bases for J; bases not matched to a gene: 1. This CDR3 has 15 amino acids. Primers: 60 Vbeta forward and 13 Jbeta reverse. The assay was immunoSEQ multiplex PCR, and TCRdb's table has in-frame clones only and misses some. The top ten hold under 3.5% of the sample, which has under 65,000 clones, roughly 84% seen once. This chain uses TRBV9 with TRBJ2-3; 9 bases are shared with TRBD2. Sequencing input: PBMCs. The receptor's source is a woman younger than 35 in good health and CMV-seronegative. CDR3: CASSVTSGSTDTQYF. CDR3 nucleotides: TGTGCCAGCAGCGTCACTAGCGGGAGCACAGATACGCAGTATTTT.